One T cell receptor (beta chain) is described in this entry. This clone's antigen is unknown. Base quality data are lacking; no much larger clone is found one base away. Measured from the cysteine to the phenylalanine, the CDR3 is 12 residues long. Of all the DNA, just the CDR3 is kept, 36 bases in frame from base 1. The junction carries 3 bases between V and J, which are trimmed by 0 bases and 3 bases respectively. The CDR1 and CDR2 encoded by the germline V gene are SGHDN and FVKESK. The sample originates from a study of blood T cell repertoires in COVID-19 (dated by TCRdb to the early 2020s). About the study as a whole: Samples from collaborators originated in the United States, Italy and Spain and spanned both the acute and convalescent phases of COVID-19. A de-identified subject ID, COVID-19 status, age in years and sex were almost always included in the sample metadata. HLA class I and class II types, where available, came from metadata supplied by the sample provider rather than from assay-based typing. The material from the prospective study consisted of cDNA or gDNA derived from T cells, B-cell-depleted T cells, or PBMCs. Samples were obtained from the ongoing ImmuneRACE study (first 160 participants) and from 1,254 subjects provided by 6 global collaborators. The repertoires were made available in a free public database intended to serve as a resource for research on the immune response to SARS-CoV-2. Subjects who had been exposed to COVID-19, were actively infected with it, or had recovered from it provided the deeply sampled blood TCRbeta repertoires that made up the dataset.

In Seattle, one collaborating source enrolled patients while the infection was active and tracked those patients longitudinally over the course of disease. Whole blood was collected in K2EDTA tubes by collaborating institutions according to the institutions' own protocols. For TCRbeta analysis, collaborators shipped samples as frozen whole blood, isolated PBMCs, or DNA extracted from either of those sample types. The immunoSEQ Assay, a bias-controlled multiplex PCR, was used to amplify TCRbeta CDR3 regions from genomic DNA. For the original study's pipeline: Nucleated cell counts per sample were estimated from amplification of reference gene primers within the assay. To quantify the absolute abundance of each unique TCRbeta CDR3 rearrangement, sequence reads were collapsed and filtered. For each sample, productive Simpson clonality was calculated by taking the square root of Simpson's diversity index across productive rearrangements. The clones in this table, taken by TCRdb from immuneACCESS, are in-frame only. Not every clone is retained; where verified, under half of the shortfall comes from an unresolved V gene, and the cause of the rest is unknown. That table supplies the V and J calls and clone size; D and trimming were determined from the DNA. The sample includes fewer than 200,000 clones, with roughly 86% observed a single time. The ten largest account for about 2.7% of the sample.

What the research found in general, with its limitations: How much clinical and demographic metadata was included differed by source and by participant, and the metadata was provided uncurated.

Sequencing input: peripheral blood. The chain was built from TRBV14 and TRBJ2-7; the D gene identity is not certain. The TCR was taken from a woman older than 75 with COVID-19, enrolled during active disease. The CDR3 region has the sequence CASSQDSYEQYF. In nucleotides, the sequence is TGTGCCAGCAGCCAAGATAGCTACGAGCAGTACTTC.